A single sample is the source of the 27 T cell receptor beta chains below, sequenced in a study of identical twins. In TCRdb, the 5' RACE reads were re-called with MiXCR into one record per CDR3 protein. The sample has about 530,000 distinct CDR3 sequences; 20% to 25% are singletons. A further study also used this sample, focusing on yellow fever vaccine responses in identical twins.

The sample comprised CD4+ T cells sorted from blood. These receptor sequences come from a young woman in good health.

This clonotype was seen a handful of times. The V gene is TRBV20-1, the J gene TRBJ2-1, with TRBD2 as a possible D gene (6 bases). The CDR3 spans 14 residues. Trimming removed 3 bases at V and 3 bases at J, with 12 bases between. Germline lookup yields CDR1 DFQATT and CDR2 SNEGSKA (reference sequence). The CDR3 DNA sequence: TGCAGTGCTAGGCAGGGACTGGGCTACAATGAGCAGTTCTTC. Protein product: CSARQGLGYNEQFF.

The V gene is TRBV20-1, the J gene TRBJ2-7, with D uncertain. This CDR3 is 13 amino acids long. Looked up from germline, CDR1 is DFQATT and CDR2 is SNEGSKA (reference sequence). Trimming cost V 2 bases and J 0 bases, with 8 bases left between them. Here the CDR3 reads CSARFPASYEQYF. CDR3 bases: TGCAGTGCTAGATTCCCAGCCTCCTACGAGCAGTACTTC.

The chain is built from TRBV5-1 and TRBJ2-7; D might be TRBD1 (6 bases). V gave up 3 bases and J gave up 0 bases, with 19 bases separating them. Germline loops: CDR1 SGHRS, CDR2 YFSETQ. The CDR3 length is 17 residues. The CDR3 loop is CASSSPTGTHRSYEQYF. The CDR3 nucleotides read TGCGCCAGCAGCTCCCCAACAGGGACCCACCGCTCCTACGAGCAGTACTTC.

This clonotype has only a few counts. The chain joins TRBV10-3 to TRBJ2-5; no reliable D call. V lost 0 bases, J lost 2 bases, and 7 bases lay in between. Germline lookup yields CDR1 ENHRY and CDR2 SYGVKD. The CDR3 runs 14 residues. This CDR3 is CAISESATQETQYF. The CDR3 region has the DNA TGTGCCATCAGTGAGTCGGCTACTCAAGAGACCCAGTACTTC.

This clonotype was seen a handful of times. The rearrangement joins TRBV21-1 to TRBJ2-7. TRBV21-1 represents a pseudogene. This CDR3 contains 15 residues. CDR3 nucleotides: TGTGCCAGCAGCCATAGGCTTTTGAATGCCTACGAGCAGTACTTC. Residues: CASSHRLLNAYEQYF.

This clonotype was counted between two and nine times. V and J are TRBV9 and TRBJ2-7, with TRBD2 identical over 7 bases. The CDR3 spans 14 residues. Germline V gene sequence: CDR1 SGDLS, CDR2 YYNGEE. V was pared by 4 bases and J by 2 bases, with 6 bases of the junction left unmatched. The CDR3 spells CASSSSGTTYEQYF. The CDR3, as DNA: TGTGCCAGCAGCTCTAGCGGAACAACCTACGAGCAGTACTTC.

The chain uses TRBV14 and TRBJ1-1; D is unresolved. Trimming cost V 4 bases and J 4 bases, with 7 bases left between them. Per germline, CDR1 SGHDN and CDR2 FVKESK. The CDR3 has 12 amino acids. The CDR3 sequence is CASSPKGTEAFF. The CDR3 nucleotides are TGTGCCAGCAGCCCCAAGGGCACTGAAGCTTTCTTT. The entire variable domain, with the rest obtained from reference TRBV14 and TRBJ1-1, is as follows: EAGVTQFPSHSVIEKGQTVTLRCDPISGHDNLYWYRRVMGKEIKFLLHFVKESKQDESGMPNNRFLAERTGGTYSTLKVQPAELEDSGVYFCASSPKGTEAFFGQGTRLTVV.

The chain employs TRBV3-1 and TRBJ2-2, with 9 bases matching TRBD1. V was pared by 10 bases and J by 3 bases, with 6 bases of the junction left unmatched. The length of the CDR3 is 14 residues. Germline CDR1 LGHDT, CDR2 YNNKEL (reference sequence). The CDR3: CATRTGADTGELFF. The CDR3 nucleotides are TGTGCCACTCGGACAGGGGCGGACACCGGGGAGCTGTTTTTT.

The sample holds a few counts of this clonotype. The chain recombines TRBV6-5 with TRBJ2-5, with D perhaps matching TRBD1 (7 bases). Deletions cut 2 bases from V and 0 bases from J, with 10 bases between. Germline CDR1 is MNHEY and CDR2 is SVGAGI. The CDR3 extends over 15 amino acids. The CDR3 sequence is CASSYPGGHQETQYF. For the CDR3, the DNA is TGTGCCAGCAGTTACCCAGGGGGGCACCAAGAGACCCAGTACTTC.

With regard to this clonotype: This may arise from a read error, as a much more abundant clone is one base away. CDR3 amino acids: CASTQNRDNLILFF. CDR3 sequence (DNA): TGTGCCAGCACTCAGAACCGGGACAACCTAATACTGTTTTTT. This chain connects TRBV12-3 or TRBV12-4 to TRBJ1-4; maybe TRBD1 (6 bases). This CDR3 has 14 amino acids. Trimming left V 7 bases short and J 13 bases short, with 22 bases between.

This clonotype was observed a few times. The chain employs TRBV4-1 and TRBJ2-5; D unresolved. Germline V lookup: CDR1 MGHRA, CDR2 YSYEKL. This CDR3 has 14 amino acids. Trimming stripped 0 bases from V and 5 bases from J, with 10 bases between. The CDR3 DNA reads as TGCGCCAGCAGCCAAGAGGGGTCACGGGAGACCCAGTACTTC. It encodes CASSQEGSRETQYF.

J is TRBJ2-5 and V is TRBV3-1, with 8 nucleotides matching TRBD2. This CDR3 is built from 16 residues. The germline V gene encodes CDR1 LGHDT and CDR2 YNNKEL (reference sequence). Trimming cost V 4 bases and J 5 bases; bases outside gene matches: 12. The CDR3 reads CASSPTGGARGETQYF. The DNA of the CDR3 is TGTGCCAGCAGCCCCACCGGGGGGGCTAGAGGGGAGACCCAGTACTTC.

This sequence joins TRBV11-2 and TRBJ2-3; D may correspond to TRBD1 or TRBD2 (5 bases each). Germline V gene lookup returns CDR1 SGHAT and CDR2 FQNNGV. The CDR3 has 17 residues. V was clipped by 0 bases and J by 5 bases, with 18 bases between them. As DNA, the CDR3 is TGTGCCAGCAGCTTAGACCTGATAAAGGGACGGGGAGATACGCAGTATTTT. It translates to CASSLDLIKGRGDTQYF.

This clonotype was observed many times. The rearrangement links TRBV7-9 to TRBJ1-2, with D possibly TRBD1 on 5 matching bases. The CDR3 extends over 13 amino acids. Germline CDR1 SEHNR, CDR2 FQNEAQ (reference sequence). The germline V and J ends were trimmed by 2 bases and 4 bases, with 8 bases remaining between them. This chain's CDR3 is CASSLQGFYGYTF. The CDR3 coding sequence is TGTGCCAGCAGCTTACAGGGTTTCTATGGCTACACCTTC.

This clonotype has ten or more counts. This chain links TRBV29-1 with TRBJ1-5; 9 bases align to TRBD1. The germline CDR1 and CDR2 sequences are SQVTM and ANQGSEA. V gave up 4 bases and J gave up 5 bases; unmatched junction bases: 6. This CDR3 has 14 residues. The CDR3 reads CSVATGTGHQPQHF. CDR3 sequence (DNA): TGCAGCGTTGCGACCGGGACAGGGCATCAGCCCCAGCATTTT.

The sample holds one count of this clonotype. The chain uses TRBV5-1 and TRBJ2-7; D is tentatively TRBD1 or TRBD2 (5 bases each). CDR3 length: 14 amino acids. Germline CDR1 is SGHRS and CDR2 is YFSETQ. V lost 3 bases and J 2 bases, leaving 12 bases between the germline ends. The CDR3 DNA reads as TGCGCCAGCAGCTCCCGGGACGGCACCTACGAGCAGTACTTC. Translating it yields CASSSRDGTYEQYF.

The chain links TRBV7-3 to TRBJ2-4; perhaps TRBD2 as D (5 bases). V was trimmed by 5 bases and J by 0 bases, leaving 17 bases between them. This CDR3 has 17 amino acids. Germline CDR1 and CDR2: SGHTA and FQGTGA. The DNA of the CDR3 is TGTGCCAGCAGCCCCCTTCCGGGATGTCAAGCCAAAAACATTCAGTACTTC. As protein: CASSPLPGCQAKNIQYF.

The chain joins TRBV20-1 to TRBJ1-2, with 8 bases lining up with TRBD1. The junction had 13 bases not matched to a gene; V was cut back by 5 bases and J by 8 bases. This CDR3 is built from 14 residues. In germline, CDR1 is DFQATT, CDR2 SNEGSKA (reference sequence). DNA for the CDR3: TGCAGTGCTCGGACGACAGGGGAGAAAGGCGGCTACACCTTC. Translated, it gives CSARTTGEKGGYTF.

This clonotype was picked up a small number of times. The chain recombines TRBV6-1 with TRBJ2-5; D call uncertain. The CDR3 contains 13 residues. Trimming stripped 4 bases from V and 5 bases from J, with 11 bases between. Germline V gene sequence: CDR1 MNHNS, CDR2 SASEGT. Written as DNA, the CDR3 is TGTGCCAGCAGTGCAAACGTTAGGGAGACCCAGTACTTC. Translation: CASSANVRETQYF.

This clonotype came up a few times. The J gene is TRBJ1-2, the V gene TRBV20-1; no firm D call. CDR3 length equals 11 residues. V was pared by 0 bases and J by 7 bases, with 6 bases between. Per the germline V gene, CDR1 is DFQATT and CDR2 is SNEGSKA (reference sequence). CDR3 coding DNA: TGCAGTGCTAGAGAAGGGTCTGGCTACACCTTC. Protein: CSAREGSGYTF.

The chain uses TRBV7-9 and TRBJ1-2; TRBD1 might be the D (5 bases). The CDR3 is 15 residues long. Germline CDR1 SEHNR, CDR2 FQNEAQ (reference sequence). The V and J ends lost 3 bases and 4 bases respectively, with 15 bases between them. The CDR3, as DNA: TGTGCCAGCAGCTTGGGAGGGGCCCGCGGCTATGGCTACACCTTC. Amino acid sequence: CASSLGGARGYGYTF.

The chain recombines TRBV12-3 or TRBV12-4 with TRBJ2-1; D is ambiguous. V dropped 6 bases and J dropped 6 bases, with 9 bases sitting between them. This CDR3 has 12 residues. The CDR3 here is CASSPRSNEQFF. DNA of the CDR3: TGTGCCAGCAGCCCCAGAAGCAATGAGCAGTTCTTC.

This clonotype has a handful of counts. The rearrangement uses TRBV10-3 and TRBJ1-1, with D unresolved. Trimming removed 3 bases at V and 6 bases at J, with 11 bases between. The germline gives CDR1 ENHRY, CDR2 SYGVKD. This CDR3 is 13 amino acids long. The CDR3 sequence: CAISEGLGAEAFF. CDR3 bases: TGTGCCATCAGTGAAGGCCTCGGCGCTGAAGCTTTCTTT.

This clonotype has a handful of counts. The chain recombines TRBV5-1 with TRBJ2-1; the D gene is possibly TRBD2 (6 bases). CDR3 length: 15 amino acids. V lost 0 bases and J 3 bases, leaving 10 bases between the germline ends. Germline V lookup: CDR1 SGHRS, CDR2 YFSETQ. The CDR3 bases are TGCGCCAGCAGCTTGGGATCCGGGGGCTACAATGAGCAGTTCTTC. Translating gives CASSLGSGGYNEQFF.

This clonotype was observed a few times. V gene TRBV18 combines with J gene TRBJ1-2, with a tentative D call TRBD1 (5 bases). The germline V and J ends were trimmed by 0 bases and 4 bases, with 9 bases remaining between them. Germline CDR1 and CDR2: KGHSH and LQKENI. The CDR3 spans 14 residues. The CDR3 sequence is CASSPPGRGYGYTF. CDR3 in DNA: TGTGCCAGCTCACCACCGGGACGGGGCTATGGCTACACCTTC.

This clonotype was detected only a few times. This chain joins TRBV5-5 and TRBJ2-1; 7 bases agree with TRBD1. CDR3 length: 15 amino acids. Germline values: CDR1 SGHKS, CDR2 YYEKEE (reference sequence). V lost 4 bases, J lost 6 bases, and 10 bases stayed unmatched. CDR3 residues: CASSPRQGFINEQFF. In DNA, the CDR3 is TGTGCCAGCAGCCCCCGACAGGGTTTTATCAATGAGCAGTTCTTC.

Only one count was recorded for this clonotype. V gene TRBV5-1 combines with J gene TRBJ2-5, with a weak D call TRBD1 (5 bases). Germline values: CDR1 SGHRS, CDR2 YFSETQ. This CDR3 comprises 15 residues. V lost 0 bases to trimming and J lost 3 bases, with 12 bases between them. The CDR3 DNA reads TGCGCCAGCAGCTTGGGGCCAGGGTGGGAAGAGACCCAGTACTTC. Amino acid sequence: CASSLGPGWEETQYF.